Listed below are T cell receptor beta chains from one sample, sequenced in a study of blood T cell repertoires in COVID-19. Produced via immunoSEQ multiplex PCR; TCRdb's table is partial and in-frame only. Of more than 200,000 clones in the sample, approximately 88% were seen once. Sequencing was carried out using PBMCs or T cells enriched from blood (not recorded which). All receptors derive from a woman younger than 45 who had been exposed to COVID-19. CDR3s include the opening cysteine and the closing phenylalanine or tryptophan. The order of the fields is J gene, V gene, D gene, clone size, CDR3 protein, CDR3 DNA. The D gene is left open where the match is weak. Rows may omit the clone size; those that give it use once, few, many or a size class.

j_call: TRBJ2-3; v_call: TRBV7-9; d_call: TRBD2; clone_size: NA; cdr3_aa: CASRLADTQYF; cdr3_nt: TGTGCCAGCAGACTAGCGGATACGCAGTATTTT
j_call: TRBJ2-3; v_call: TRBV5-1; d_call: TRBD2; clone_size: once; cdr3_aa: CASSSGLAVTDTQYF; cdr3_nt: TGCGCCAGCAGCTCCGGTCTAGCGGTCACAGATACGCAGTATTTT
j_call: TRBJ2-7; v_call: TRBV6-5; d_call: NA; clone_size: NA; cdr3_aa: CASSYSRRGEQYF; cdr3_nt: TGTGCCAGCAGTTACTCGCGTAGAGGAGAGCAGTACTTC
j_call: TRBJ1-2; v_call: TRBV27; d_call: TRBD1; clone_size: NA; cdr3_aa: CASSIRGYDGYTF; cdr3_nt: TGTGCCAGCAGTATCAGGGGGTACGATGGCTACACCTTC
j_call: TRBJ1-2; v_call: TRBV11-2; d_call: TRBD1; clone_size: once; cdr3_aa: CASSLAPRDRVDGYTF; cdr3_nt: TGTGCCAGCAGCTTAGCACCTCGGGACAGGGTGGATGGCTACACCTTC
j_call: TRBJ2-3; v_call: TRBV12-5; d_call: NA; clone_size: NA; cdr3_aa: CASGREPAPSDTQYF; cdr3_nt: TGTGCTAGTGGCCGGGAGCCAGCGCCGTCAGATACGCAGTATTTT
j_call: TRBJ1-3; v_call: TRBV7-2; d_call: TRBD1; clone_size: NA; cdr3_aa: CASSPRGRGQGDTIYF; cdr3_nt: TGTGCCAGCAGCCCCCGGGGGCGGGGACAGGGGGATACCATATATTTT
j_call: TRBJ2-3; v_call: TRBV19; d_call: NA; clone_size: NA; cdr3_aa: CASSKVAALEGSTDTQYF; cdr3_nt: TGTGCCAGTAGTAAGGTTGCGGCTTTGGAGGGGAGCACAGATACGCAGTATTTT
j_call: TRBJ2-1; v_call: TRBV7-9; d_call: TRBD1; clone_size: once; cdr3_aa: CASSVLGTGGFSYNEQFF; cdr3_nt: TGTGCCAGCAGCGTTCTCGGGACAGGGGGATTCTCCTACAATGAGCAGTTCTTC
j_call: TRBJ2-5; v_call: TRBV10-3; d_call: TRBD2; clone_size: NA; cdr3_aa: CAISKGLAGEETQYF; cdr3_nt: TGTGCCATCAGTAAGGGACTAGCGGGAGAAGAGACCCAGTACTTC